This TCR beta chain came from a study of blood T cell repertoires in COVID-19. At the level of the study: The origin of the acute and convalescent COVID-19 samples was the United States, Italy and Spain. PBMCs, B-cell-depleted T cells, or T cells provided the cDNA or gDNA that made up the material.

Trimming took 4 bases from V and 4 from J; bases not matched to a gene: 3. Germline-derived CDR1 and CDR2 are SGHTA and FQGNSA. This CDR3 comprises 14 residues. Authors' analysis steps: Cell counts per sample came from amplifying reference gene primers. Profiling relied on immunoSEQ multiplex PCR, and the TCRdb table lists in-frame clones only, not all of them. The V and J calls and clone size come from that table; D and trimming were worked out from the DNA. The data contain 150,000 to 250,000 clones, 82% of them singletons. The receptor was derived from a human donor with acute or convalescent COVID-19. The donor label of this sample is uncertain. This rearrangement joins TRBV7-2 to TRBJ1-1; 10 bases fit TRBD1. Sequencing used peripheral blood. DNA of the CDR3: TGTGCCAGCAGCTCGGACAGGGGGGCCACTGAAGCTTTCTTT. This translates into CASSSDRGATEAFF. The entire variable domain, with the rest obtained from reference TRBV7-2 and TRBJ1-1, is as follows: GAGVSQSPSNKVTEKGKDVELRCDPISGHTALYWYRQSLGQGLEFLIYFQGNSAPDKSGLPSDRFSAERTGGSVSTLTIQRTQQEDSAVYLCASSSDRGATEAFFGQGTRLTVV.